These T cell receptor beta chains were read from a single sample in a study of early stage breast cancer tumors. TCRdb keeps only in-frame clones here, not all; method: immunoSEQ multiplex PCR. The data show about 58,000 clones, around three quarters seen once. Source material: blood. These receptors all stem from a person under 45 with breast cancer. Each CDR3 is given with its conserved first and last residue. Each record gives: J gene, D gene, V gene, clone size, CDR3 protein, CDR3 DNA. D genes are given only for firm matches. For some rows the clone size is stated as once, few or many, or as a class when expanded; others skip it.

TRBJ2-1,TRBD1,TRBV4-1,NA,CASSFRDRGNNEQFF,TGCGCCAGCAGCTTCCGGGACAGGGGAAATAATGAGCAGTTCTTC
TRBJ2-1,NA,TRBV19,NA,CASSIKKDLAQFF,TGTGCCAGTAGTATTAAAAAAGACCTCGCCCAGTTCTTC
TRBJ1-2,NA,TRBV7-9,NA,CASSLAPSNYGYTF,TGTGCCAGCAGCTTAGCTCCCAGTAACTATGGCTACACCTTC
TRBJ2-7,NA,TRBV5-6,NA,CASSLDLHLPYEQYF,TGTGCCAGCAGCTTGGACCTCCATTTGCCATACGAGCAGTACTTC
TRBJ1-2,NA,TRBV11-2,NA,CASSLDRGANYGYTF,TGTGCCAGCAGCTTAGATAGGGGAGCTAACTATGGCTACACCTTC
TRBJ2-1,NA,TRBV19,NA,CASSRGSNEQFF,TGTGCCAGTAGTCGGGGGAGCAATGAGCAGTTCTTC
TRBJ2-2,TRBD2,TRBV4-1,NA,CASRIAGGIAGELFF,TGCGCCAGCAGAATAGCGGGAGGTATCGCCGGGGAGCTGTTTTTT
TRBJ1-2,NA,TRBV27,NA,CASSPTDFNYGYTF,TGTGCCAGCAGCCCGACAGACTTTAACTATGGCTACACCTTC
TRBJ2-1,NA,TRBV19,NA,CASRGELNEQFF,TGTGCCAGTAGGGGGGAGCTAAATGAGCAGTTCTTC
TRBJ2-7,NA,TRBV6-1,NA,CASSEGFFTSYEQYF,TGTGCCAGCAGTGAAGGATTCTTTACATCCTACGAGCAGTACTTC
TRBJ1-2,NA,TRBV9,NA,CASSVEFQGGDYGYTF,TGTGCCAGCAGCGTAGAATTTCAGGGTGGCGACTATGGCTACACCTTC
TRBJ2-7,TRBD1,TRBV5-6,NA,CASSYGTAVPLYEQYF,TGTGCCAGCAGCTACGGGACAGCCGTCCCCCTCTACGAGCAGTACTTC
TRBJ2-7,NA,TRBV7-9,once,CASSFPGTTYEQYF,TGTGCCAGCAGCTTCCCCGGGACCACCTACGAGCAGTACTTC
TRBJ2-7,NA,TRBV11-3,NA,CASSTGVDYEQYF,TGTGCCAGCAGCACCGGGGTAGATTACGAGCAGTACTTC
TRBJ2-1,TRBD2,TRBV7-7,NA,CASSRGTSPENEQFF,TGTGCTAGCAGCCGCGGGACTAGCCCCGAGAATGAGCAGTTCTTC
TRBJ1-5,TRBD1,TRBV16,NA,CASSQDPRRGSGGQPQHF,TGTGCCAGCAGCCAAGACCCGCGAAGAGGATCAGGGGGTCAGCCCCAGCATTTT
TRBJ2-3,TRBD2,TRBV4-3,NA,CASSQIAGGTDTQYF,TGCGCCAGCAGCCAGATAGCGGGAGGGACAGATACGCAGTATTTT